This entry lists 11 T cell receptor beta chains sequenced from one sample in a study of blood T cell repertoires in COVID-19. Profiled with immunoSEQ multiplex PCR; TCRdb holds only in-frame clones, not every one. The sample consists of roughly 70,000 clones, more than 75% of them appearing once. Sequenced sample: peripheral blood. The receptors derive from a human donor in a cohort sampled during active COVID-19.

The chain is built from TRBV12-3 or TRBV12-4 and TRBJ1-2; 9 bases agree with TRBD1. The V gene end was trimmed by 5 bases and the J gene end by 7 bases; junction bases not matched to a gene: 5. This CDR3 contains 13 residues. CDR3 region: CASSPPQGAGYTF. The CDR3 DNA sequence: TGTGCCAGCAGTCCACCACAGGGGGCTGGCTACACCTTC.

The chain recombines TRBV9 with TRBJ2-7, with D tentatively TRBD2 (7 bases). This CDR3 is built from 15 residues. Germline loops: CDR1 SGDLS, CDR2 YYNGEE. Trimming removed 4 bases from V and 2 bases from J, with 16 bases in between. CDR3 amino acids: CASSPGGGGTYEQYF. In DNA form, the CDR3 reads TGTGCCAGCAGCCCGGGGGGAGGGGGAACCTACGAGCAGTACTTC.

The CDR3 sequence: CASSSAGTGRPYGYTF. In DNA, the CDR3 is TGTGCCAGCAGTTCCGCCGGGACAGGAAGACCCTATGGCTACACCTTC. The genes are TRBV27 and TRBJ1-2, with 8 bases identical to TRBD1. Trimming removed 4 bases from V and 4 bases from J; junction bases left unmatched: 11. The CDR3 totals 16 residues. Germline lookup yields CDR1 MNHEY and CDR2 SMNVEV (reference sequence).

The chain links TRBV6-1 to TRBJ2-7; D is unresolved. The germline gives CDR1 MNHNS, CDR2 SASEGT. The ends were cut back, 2 bases at V and 4 bases at J, with 3 bases in the middle. This CDR3 is 11 amino acids long. CDR3 DNA sequence: TGTGCCAGCAGTGAATTATACGAGCAGTACTTC. It translates to CASSELYEQYF.

V gene TRBV28 combines with J gene TRBJ1-2; D gene unclear. Trimming cost V 7 bases and J 3 bases, with 9 bases left between them. In germline, CDR1 is MDHEN, CDR2 SYDVKM. CDR3 size: 12 residues. The CDR3 loop reads CASISGDYGYTF. In DNA form, the CDR3 reads TGTGCCAGCATCAGCGGGGACTATGGCTACACCTTC.

The chain combines TRBV19 with TRBJ2-7; 10 nucleotides agree with TRBD2. Losses at the gene ends were 5 bases for V and 6 bases for J; bases not matched to a gene: 7. CDR1 and CDR2 (germline): LNHDA, SQIVND (reference sequence). This CDR3 region has 14 residues. CDR3 nucleotides: TGTGCCAGTAGTCAAAGCGGGGGGGCTAGCGAGCAGTACTTC. Its translation is CASSQSGGASEQYF.

The chain uses TRBV19 and TRBJ2-3; D may be TRBD2 (9 bases). The length of the CDR3 is 19 residues. Germline V gene sequence: CDR1 LNHDA, CDR2 SQIVND (reference sequence). Trimming pared 4 bases from V and 3 bases from J, leaving 26 bases between. CDR3 sequence reads: CASSRAGGAGLATTDTQYF. The CDR3 DNA follows: TGTGCCAGTAGTAGGGCAGGGGGCGCAGGACTAGCGACGACAGATACGCAGTATTTT.

The CDR3 sequence: CASSSRPNEKLFF. The DNA for the CDR3 is TGTGCCAGCAGCTCGCGGCCAAATGAAAAACTGTTTTTT. V is TRBV3-1 (or the pseudogene TRBV3-2) and J is TRBJ1-4; D is ambiguous. With 5 bases removed from V and 5 bases from J, the gap between germline ends came to 9 bases. The CDR3 is 13 amino acids. Germline values: CDR1 LGHDT, CDR2 YNNKEL (reference sequence).

The CDR3 DNA follows: TGTGCCAGCAGCCCCCCCGGACAGGGTTTGGGCACTGAAGCTTTCTTT. This encodes CASSPPGQGLGTEAFF. The V gene is TRBV9, the J gene TRBJ1-1; 8 nucleotides align to TRBD1. The V and J ends lost 4 bases and 4 bases, in that order; junction bases with no gene match: 12. Germline loops: CDR1 SGDLS, CDR2 YYNGEE. CDR3 size: 16 residues.

The genes are TRBV4-3 and TRBJ2-7; D unclear. The CDR3 covers 16 residues. With 1 base removed from V and 0 bases from J, the gap between germline ends came to 13 bases. CDR1 and CDR2 (germline): LGHNA, YSLEER. CDR3 amino acids: CASSQVAHGPSYEQYF. The CDR3, as DNA: TGCGCCAGCAGCCAAGTCGCGCATGGTCCCTCCTACGAGCAGTACTTC.

The chain carries TRBV6-6 and TRBJ2-7, with a tentative D call TRBD1 (6 bases). Germline V gene sequence: CDR1 MNHNY, CDR2 SVGAGI (reference sequence). Trimming took 2 bases from V and 2 from J, leaving 16 bases between them. CDR3 length: 16 residues. The CDR3 is CASSYQQGTPTYEQYF. CDR3 bases: TGTGCCAGCAGTTACCAACAGGGTACCCCTACCTACGAGCAGTACTTC.